These 21 T cell receptor beta chains share one sample of origin, sequenced in a study of CD8 T cells in Susac syndrome. RNA amounts of about 0.45 to 1 ug underwent reverse transcription with random hexamers. TCRdb reprocessed the immunoSEQ multiplex PCR reads via MiXCR and lists one record per CDR3 protein. Counted here are about 60,000 distinct CDR3 sequences, roughly 94% occurring once; the ten biggest clones make up 0.5% to 0.6%. The sample was CD8+ T cells from PBMCs. The receptors were gathered from a human donor with multiple sclerosis.

The rearrangement links TRBV20-1 to TRBJ2-1; TRBD2 matches at 9 bases. The J segment lost 4 bases and the V segment lost 7 bases, leaving 5 bases of the junction unmatched. CDR3 length: 13 residues. Germline CDR1 DFQATT, CDR2 SNEGSKA (reference sequence). Here the CDR3 reads CSVPSGGYNEQFF. CDR3 DNA: TGCAGTGTTCCCAGCGGGGGGTACAATGAGCAGTTCTTC.

The chain recombines TRBV29-1 with TRBJ1-1; D remains ambiguous. Trimming removed 4 bases from V and 4 bases from J, with 7 bases in between. The CDR3 contains 11 residues. Germline CDR1 is SQVTM and CDR2 is ANQGSEA. The DNA of the CDR3 is TGCAGCGTTGTCAGGACCACTGAAGCTTTCTTT. Its protein is CSVVRTTEAFF.

The chain has TRBV6-5 and TRBJ1-2; the D gene is possibly TRBD1 (5 bases). V was cut by 0 bases and J by 2 bases, with 13 bases left in between. CDR1 is MNHEY, CDR2 SVGAGI, per germline. CDR3 length: 16 amino acids. CDR3 loop: CASSYSRDPGNYGYTF. For the CDR3, the DNA is TGTGCCAGCAGTTACTCGAGGGATCCAGGGAACTATGGCTACACCTTC.

This chain connects TRBV13 to TRBJ2-7, with 7 bases matching TRBD1. CDR3 size: 13 residues. Losses at the gene ends were 3 bases for V and 3 bases for J; bases not matched to a gene: 2. Germline assignment: CDR1 PRHDT and CDR2 FYEKMQ (reference sequence). CDR3 bases: TGTGCCAGCAGCTTCCGGGACAGCTACGAGCAGTACTTC. This encodes CASSFRDSYEQYF.

The chain has TRBV7-9 and TRBJ2-3; TRBD1 or TRBD2 may be the D gene (5 bases each). The germline V gene has CDR1 SEHNR and CDR2 FQNEAQ (reference sequence). V was cut by 5 bases and J by 2 bases, with 8 bases left in between. This CDR3 is 13 amino acids long. CDR3 DNA: TGTGCCAGCAGCCCCGGGACCACAGATACGCAGTATTTT. This translates into CASSPGTTDTQYF.

The chain carries TRBV7-9 and TRBJ2-1; D unclear. V was pared by 1 base and J by 0 bases, with 7 bases between. The CDR3 extends over 15 amino acids. CDR1 and CDR2 (germline): SEHNR, FQNEAQ (reference sequence). The CDR3 loop reads CASSLVGYSYNEQFF. The CDR3 DNA follows: TGTGCCAGCAGCTTAGTCGGCTACTCCTACAATGAGCAGTTCTTC.

The table lists this clonotype with a count of one. The rearrangement links TRBV20-1 to TRBJ2-2; TRBD2 matches 12 bases. CDR1 is DFQATT, CDR2 SNEGSKA, per germline (reference sequence). J was trimmed by 1 base and V by 3 bases; bases with no gene match: 9. This CDR3 region has 18 residues. In DNA form, the CDR3 reads TGCAGTGCTAGTGGCAGACTAGCGGGAGTAATGAACACCGGGGAGCTGTTTTTT. Encoded protein: CSASGRLAGVMNTGELFF.

CDR3 nucleotide sequence: TGTGCCAGCAGTTTATTAGGGCCCTACAATGAGCAGTTCTTC. Its translation: CASSLLGPYNEQFF. The V gene is TRBV27, the J gene TRBJ2-1; unclear D gene. CDR1 and CDR2 from the germline V gene are MNHEY and SMNVEV (reference sequence). The CDR3 is 14 amino acids. V was pared by 1 base and J by 2 bases, with 6 bases between.

The chain is built from TRBV29-1 and TRBJ1-1, with D possibly being TRBD1 (5 bases). This CDR3 region has 11 residues. Deletions cut 5 bases from V and 4 bases from J, with 8 bases between. Germline assignment: CDR1 SQVTM and CDR2 ANQGSEA. CDR3 loop: CSVRQGTEAFF. The CDR3 region has the DNA TGCAGCGTTCGCCAGGGCACTGAAGCTTTCTTT.

V gene TRBV4-1 combines with J gene TRBJ2-5; the D gene is possibly TRBD1 (6 bases). This CDR3 contains 18 residues. V was clipped by 1 base and J by 1 base, with 19 bases between them. Germline CDR1 and CDR2: MGHRA and YSYEKL. The chain's CDR3 is CASSQVSPGAATQETQYF. The CDR3 nucleotides read TGCGCCAGCAGCCAAGTTTCCCCAGGGGCAGCGACCCAAGAGACCCAGTACTTC.

V gene TRBV27 combines with J gene TRBJ2-1; no firm D call. Germline V lookup: CDR1 MNHEY, CDR2 SMNVEV (reference sequence). V was clipped by 3 bases and J by 7 bases, with 10 bases between them. The CDR3 totals 13 residues. The DNA of the CDR3 is TGTGCCAGCAGTTTGGGAATAGGTAATGAGCAGTTCTTC. Protein sequence: CASSLGIGNEQFF.

The table lists this clonotype with a count of one. The CDR3 is CASSPEGSGYGYTF. The CDR3 nucleotides are TGTGCCAGCTCACCAGAAGGGTCGGGCTATGGCTACACCTTC. The chain couples TRBV18 to TRBJ1-2; D is uncertain. Trimming took off 2 bases at V and 4 bases at J, with 11 bases between the two ends. This CDR3 spans 14 amino acids. From germline, CDR1 is KGHSH and CDR2 LQKENI. The variable domain in full, with the rest retrieved from reference TRBV18 and TRBJ1-2, is NAGVMQNPRHLVRRRGQEARLRCSPMKGHSHVYWYRQLPEEGLKFMVYLQKENIIDESGMPKERFSAEFPKEGPSILRIQQVVRGDSAAYFCASSPEGSGYGYTFGSGTRLTVV.

The V gene is TRBV20-1, the J gene TRBJ2-7, with 10 bases lining up with TRBD1. This CDR3 has 13 residues. With V trimmed by 5 bases and J by 2 bases, 3 bases remained unmatched. Germline assignment: CDR1 DFQATT and CDR2 SNEGSKA (reference sequence). In DNA form, the CDR3 reads TGCAGTGCTCCCGGACAGGGGGCCTACGAGCAGTACTTC. Translating it yields CSAPGQGAYEQYF.

The V call is TRBV28, the J call TRBJ2-7; 12 positions agree with TRBD2. J lost 4 bases, V lost 6 bases, and 13 bases had no gene match. CDR1 and CDR2 (germline): MDHEN, SYDVKM. This CDR3 comprises 17 residues. As DNA, the CDR3 is TGTGCCAGCAGCACCTCTAGCCTAGCGGGAGGGGGGTACGAGCAGTACTTC. This translates into CASSTSSLAGGGYEQYF.

The J gene is TRBJ2-7, the V gene TRBV9; TRBD1 matches 10 bases. Germline V gene lookup returns CDR1 SGDLS and CDR2 YYNGEE. V was pared by 2 bases and J by 4 bases, with 3 bases of the junction left unmatched. CDR3 length: 14 amino acids. The CDR3: CASSVRDRGYEQYF. CDR3 DNA sequence: TGTGCCAGCAGCGTCCGGGACAGGGGTTACGAGCAGTACTTC.

The gene calls are TRBV12-3 or TRBV12-4 and TRBJ2-5; D may be TRBD1 or TRBD2 (5 bases each). V was pared by 10 bases and J by 4 bases, with 16 bases between. There are 13 residues in the CDR3. CDR3 amino acids: CATGPPEGETQYF. Here the CDR3 DNA reads TGTGCCACGGGACCACCAGAGGGAGAGACCCAGTACTTC.

The V gene is TRBV20-1, the J gene TRBJ2-7; 10 nucleotides align to TRBD2. Germline-derived CDR1 and CDR2 are DFQATT and SNEGSKA (reference sequence). CDR3 length: 16 amino acids. The trim removed 5 bases at V and 4 bases at J, leaving 14 bases unmatched. The CDR3, as DNA: TGCAGTGCTGGACGTCTACTGACTAGCGGGTATTACGAGCAGTACTTC. Protein: CSAGRLLTSGYYEQYF.

A single count supports this clonotype. The V call is TRBV7-9, the J call TRBJ1-6; unclear D gene. The CDR3 has 12 residues. Germline V gene lookup returns CDR1 SEHNR and CDR2 FQNEAQ (reference sequence). V was pared by 5 bases and J by 8 bases, with 7 bases between. CDR3 nucleotides: TGTGCCAGCAGCACTGGGGATTCACCCCTCCACTTT. Encoded protein: CASSTGDSPLHF.

V gene TRBV29-1 combines with J gene TRBJ2-7, with no clear D. Germline V gene data show CDR1 as SQVTM and CDR2 as ANQGSEA. The germline V and J ends were trimmed by 4 bases and 1 base, with 11 bases remaining between them. CDR3 length: 13 residues. The DNA of the CDR3 is TGCAGCGTTGGAGACGGTGAGTCCTACGAGCAGTACTTC. It translates to CSVGDGESYEQYF.

This clonotype showed up just once. This sequence joins TRBV7-9 and TRBJ2-7; 9 bases fit TRBD1. CDR1 SEHNR and CDR2 FQNEAQ come from the germline V gene (reference sequence). The CDR3 runs to 13 residues. V was pared by 9 bases and J by 5 bases, with 8 bases of the junction left unmatched. DNA for the CDR3: TGTGCCAGTCGGACAGGGGAGATAGACGAGCAGTACTTC. It specifies CASRTGEIDEQYF. Drawing the rest from reference TRBV7-9 and TRBJ2-7, the complete variable domain is DTGVSQNPRHKITKRGQNVTFRCDPISEHNRLYWYRQTLGQGPEFLTYFQNEAQLEKSRLLSDRFSAERPKGSFSTLEIQRTEQGDSAMYLCASRTGEIDEQYFGPGTRLTVT.

The chain's CDR3 is CSASPANVGDPLQETQYF. CDR3 bases: TGCAGTGCTAGTCCTGCTAACGTTGGGGATCCACTTCAAGAGACCCAGTACTTC. This rearrangement joins TRBV20-1 to TRBJ2-5, with no clear D. The V end lost 3 bases, the J end lost 2 bases, and 25 bases lay between the germline ends. Germline V gives CDR1 DFQATT, CDR2 SNEGSKA (reference sequence). CDR3 length: 18 amino acids.